Listed here is a single T cell receptor beta chain. The target antigen is unknown. Germline V gene data show CDR1 as MDHEN and CDR2 as SYDVKM. The CDR3 extends over 14 amino acids. Trimming took off 2 bases at V and 6 bases at J, with 11 bases between the two ends. Individual cDNA molecules were tagged with unique molecular identifiers. One entry per CDR3 protein results from TCRdb running MiXCR on the 5' RACE reads. The sample shows about 46,000 distinct CDR3 sequences, roughly 10% of them seen only once. This record comes from a study of early T cells in non-severe SARS-CoV-2 infection. Study-level information: Sequencing used unsorted whole-blood bulk RNA, so chains lack pairing.

Overall study results and limits: Lookups in VDJdb leaned toward anti-spike CD8 responses and missed private and CD4 specificities.

The specimen sequenced was whole blood. The source of this sequence is an adult who was a healthcare worker with PCR-confirmed SARS-CoV-2 infection or an uninfected control (not recorded which). The gene calls are TRBV28 and TRBJ2-1, with a tentative D call TRBD1 (5 bases). DNA of the CDR3: TGTGCCAGCAGTTTAATCAGGGTGCGCAATGAGCAGTTCTTC. Its protein is CASSLIRVRNEQFF.